This entry lists 13 T cell receptor beta chains sequenced from one sample in a study of Ad26.COV2.S vaccination and SARS-CoV-2 variants. The protocol was immunoSEQ multiplex PCR, while the TCRdb copy is restricted to in-frame clones and leaves out a portion. The data contain more than 150,000 clones, around 90% of them singletons. Material: peripheral blood, obtained after recovery from COVID-19. The receptor set was obtained from a human donor who had recovered from COVID-19.

J is TRBJ2-3 and V is TRBV6-5; D uncertain. CDR3 length: 15 amino acids. With 0 bases removed from V and 3 bases from J, the gap between germline ends came to 10 bases. Per the germline V gene, CDR1 is MNHEY and CDR2 is SVGAGI. The CDR3 bases are TGTGCCAGCAGTTACTCTCTCGGCGATACAGATACGCAGTATTTT. It translates to CASSYSLGDTDTQYF.

In DNA, the CDR3 is TGTGCCAGCTCACCCCTGGGACAGGCAAATTCACCCCTCCACTTT. Translated, it gives CASSPLGQANSPLHF. This chain joins TRBV18 and TRBJ1-6, with 8 bases fitting TRBD1. This CDR3 region has 15 residues. The germline V gene encodes CDR1 KGHSH and CDR2 LQKENI. V trimming: 3 bases; J trimming: 7 bases; junction bases outside the gene matches: 5.

V is TRBV6-1 and J is TRBJ2-7; D remains unclear. Germline CDR1 reads MNHNS; CDR2 reads SASEGT. This CDR3 is built from 16 residues. The V end lost 2 bases, the J end lost 6 bases, and 20 bases lay between the germline ends. CDR3 sequence: CASSELMTLSTGEQYF. The CDR3 coding sequence is TGTGCCAGCAGTGAATTAATGACCCTATCCACGGGCGAGCAGTACTTC.

The chain links TRBV4-1 to TRBJ2-5, with 11 bases aligning to TRBD2. The CDR3 loop spans 16 amino acids. Germline-derived CDR1 and CDR2 are MGHRA and YSYEKL. The V and J ends lost 2 bases and 5 bases, in that order; junction bases with no gene match: 7. The CDR3 DNA follows: TGCGCCAGCAGCCAAATAGCGGGGGGGCCGGAGGAGACCCAGTACTTC. Translated, it gives CASSQIAGGPEETQYF.

The V and J genes are TRBV25-1 and TRBJ2-5; 7 positions agree with TRBD1. The CDR3 sequence is 18 residues long. Germline V lookup: CDR1 MGHDK, CDR2 SYGVNS. Trimming cost V 6 bases and J 4 bases; bases outside gene matches: 20. CDR3: CASSNPYTDRVIVETQYF. For the CDR3, the DNA is TGTGCCAGCAGCAACCCATACACAGACAGGGTAATAGTAGAGACCCAGTACTTC.

This clone appeared a single time. The rearrangement links TRBV7-2 to TRBJ2-7, with no clear D. CDR1 is SGHTA, CDR2 FQGNSA, per germline. Trimming took 5 bases from V and 7 from J, leaving 18 bases between them. The CDR3 length is 14 residues. The CDR3 DNA reads TGTGCCAGCAGCCAAAGGGATTGGATGGGGGAGCAGTACTTC. Translation gives CASSQRDWMGEQYF. The variable domain in full, completed from reference TRBV7-2 and TRBJ2-7, reads GAGVSQSPSNKVTEKGKDVELRCDPISGHTALYWYRQSLGQGLEFLIYFQGNSAPDKSGLPSDRFSAERTGGSVSTLTIQRTQQEDSAVYLCASSQRDWMGEQYFGPGTRLTVT.

This rearrangement joins TRBV7-9 to TRBJ2-7, with 10 bases that match TRBD1. The germline gives CDR1 SEHNR, CDR2 FQNEAQ (reference sequence). The trim removed 4 bases at V and 3 bases at J, leaving 6 bases unmatched. There are 15 residues in the CDR3. DNA of the CDR3: TGTGCCAGCAGCTCCCTCGGGACAGGGGTCTACGAGCAGTACTTC. Its protein product is CASSSLGTGVYEQYF.

The gene calls are TRBV5-1 and TRBJ2-5; D unresolved. Germline CDR1 SGHRS, CDR2 YFSETQ. The CDR3 runs to 15 residues. Between the trimmed V and J ends, which lost 4 bases and 0 bases, there was a span of 13 bases. CDR3 nucleotide sequence: TGCGCCAGCAGCCCTGGTCGAGGATACCAAGAGACCCAGTACTTC. It encodes CASSPGRGYQETQYF.

The rearrangement uses TRBV27 and TRBJ2-7; a possible D gene is TRBD2 (6 bases). The CDR3 consists of 17 residues. The ends were cut back, 5 bases at V and 1 base at J, with 21 bases in the middle. The germline V gene encodes CDR1 MNHEY and CDR2 SMNVEV (reference sequence). The CDR3 sequence: CASSPFLWRDPSYEQYF. The CDR3 DNA reads as TGTGCCAGCAGTCCGTTCCTGTGGCGGGACCCATCCTACGAGCAGTACTTC.

Here the CDR3 DNA reads TGTGCCAGCGTGGGCAGCACTGAAGCTTTCTTT. This translates into CASVGSTEAFF. This chain joins TRBV28 and TRBJ1-1; D is unresolved. CDR1 and CDR2 (germline): MDHEN, SYDVKM. V lost 8 bases to trimming and J lost 4 bases, with 8 bases between them. This CDR3 region has 11 residues.

The V and J genes are TRBV2 and TRBJ1-1; D is unresolved. Germline CDR1 reads SNHLY; CDR2 reads FYNNEI. V gave up 6 bases and J gave up 4 bases, with 12 bases separating them. The CDR3 has 13 residues. DNA of the CDR3: TGTGCCAGCAGGCTTAGCCCAACCACTGAAGCTTTCTTT. It yields the protein CASRLSPTTEAFF.

V and J are TRBV30 and TRBJ1-2, with D uncertain. Looked up from germline, CDR1 is GTSNPN and CDR2 is SVGIG (reference sequence). This CDR3 has 11 amino acids. V was clipped by 3 bases and J by 3 bases, with 5 bases between them. The CDR3 region is CAWRTDYGYTF. CDR3 coding DNA: TGTGCCTGGAGGACGGACTATGGCTACACCTTC. The whole variable domain, filled in from reference TRBV30 and TRBJ1-2, reads SQTIHQWPATLVQPVGSPLSLECTVEGTSNPNLYWYRQAAGRGLQLLFYSVGIGQISSEVPQNLSASRPQDRQFILSSKKLLLSDSGFYLCAWRTDYGYTFGSGTRLTVV.

The rearrangement joins TRBV11-3 to TRBJ2-5; D might be TRBD1 or TRBD2, each matching 5 bases. The germline V and J ends were trimmed by 5 bases and 11 bases, with 21 bases remaining between them. The CDR3 totals 14 residues. CDR1 is SGHNT and CDR2 is YENEEA in the germline V gene. The CDR3 is CASSTSPLRAGQYF. For the CDR3, the DNA is TGTGCCAGCAGCACCAGCCCCCTCAGGGCGGGTCAGTACTTC.